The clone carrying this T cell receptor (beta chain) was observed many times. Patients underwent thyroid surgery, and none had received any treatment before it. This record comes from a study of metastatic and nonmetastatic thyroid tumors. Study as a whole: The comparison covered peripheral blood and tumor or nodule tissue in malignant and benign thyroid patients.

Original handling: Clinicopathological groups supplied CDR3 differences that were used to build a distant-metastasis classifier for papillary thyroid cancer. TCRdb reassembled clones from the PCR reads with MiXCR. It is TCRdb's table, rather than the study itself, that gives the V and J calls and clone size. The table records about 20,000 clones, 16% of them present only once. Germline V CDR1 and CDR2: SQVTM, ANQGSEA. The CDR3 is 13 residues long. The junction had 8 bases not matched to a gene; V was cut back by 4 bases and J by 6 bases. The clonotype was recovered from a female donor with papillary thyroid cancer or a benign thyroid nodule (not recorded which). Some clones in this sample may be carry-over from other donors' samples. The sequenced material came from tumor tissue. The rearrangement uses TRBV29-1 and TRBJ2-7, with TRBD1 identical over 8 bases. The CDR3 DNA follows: TGCAGCGTTGGCGAGACAGGGGTCGTCGAGCAGTACTTC. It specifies CSVGETGVVEQYF.